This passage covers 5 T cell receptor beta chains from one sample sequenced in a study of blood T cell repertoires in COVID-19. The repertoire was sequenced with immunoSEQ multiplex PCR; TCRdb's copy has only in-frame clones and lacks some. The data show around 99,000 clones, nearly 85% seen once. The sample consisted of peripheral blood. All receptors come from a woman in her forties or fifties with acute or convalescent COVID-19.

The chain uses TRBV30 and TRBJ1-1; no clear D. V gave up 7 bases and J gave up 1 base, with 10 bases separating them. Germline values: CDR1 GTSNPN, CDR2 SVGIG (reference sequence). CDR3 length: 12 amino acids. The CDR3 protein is CASGLTNTEAFF. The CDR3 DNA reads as TGTGCCTCCGGACTGACGAACACTGAAGCTTTCTTT.

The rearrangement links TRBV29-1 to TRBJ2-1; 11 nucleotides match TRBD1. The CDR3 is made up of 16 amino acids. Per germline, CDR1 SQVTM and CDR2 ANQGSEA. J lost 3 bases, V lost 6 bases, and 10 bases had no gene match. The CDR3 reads CSVIGQGARVYNEQFF. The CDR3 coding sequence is TGCAGCGTGATCGGACAGGGGGCGCGTGTCTACAATGAGCAGTTCTTC.

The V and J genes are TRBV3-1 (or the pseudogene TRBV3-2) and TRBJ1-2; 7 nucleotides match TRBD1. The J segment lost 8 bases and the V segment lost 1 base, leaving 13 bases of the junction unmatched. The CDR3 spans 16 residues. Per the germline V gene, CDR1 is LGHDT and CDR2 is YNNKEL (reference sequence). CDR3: CASSQGPADRAGGYTF. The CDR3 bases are TGTGCCAGCAGCCAAGGCCCCGCCGACAGGGCCGGGGGCTACACCTTC.

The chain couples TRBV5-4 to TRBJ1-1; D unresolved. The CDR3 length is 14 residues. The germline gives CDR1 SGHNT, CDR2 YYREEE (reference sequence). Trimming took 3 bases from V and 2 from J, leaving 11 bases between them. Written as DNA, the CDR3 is TGTGCCAGCAGCTCGGGAGGTTTCAACACTGAAGCTTTCTTT. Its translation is CASSSGGFNTEAFF.

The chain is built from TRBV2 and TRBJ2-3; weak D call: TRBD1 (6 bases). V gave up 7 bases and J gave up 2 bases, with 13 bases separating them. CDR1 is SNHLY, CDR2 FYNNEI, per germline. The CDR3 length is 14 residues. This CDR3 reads CASIMGAVTDTQYF. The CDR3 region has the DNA TGTGCCAGCATCATGGGGGCGGTCACAGATACGCAGTATTTT.